The next 2 T cell receptor beta chains were all read from a single sample in a study of shared clonotypes between healthy human individuals. Repertoires were generated with immunoSEQ multiplex PCR, while TCRdb's copy carries only in-frame clones and drops some. The table lists 600,000 to 700,000 clones, around 78% of them singletons. The sample was memory CD4+ T cells sorted from blood. Indicated subset: CD45RA-negative fraction. These receptors originate from a woman in her twenties or thirties in good health.

The rearrangement uses TRBV7-8 and TRBJ1-2; D is perhaps TRBD1 (5 bases). CDR3 length: 15 amino acids. Per the germline V gene, CDR1 is SGHVS and CDR2 is FQNEAQ. V was shortened by 2 bases and J by 2 bases, with 12 bases between the two germline ends. The CDR3 sequence is CASSLPGRGNYGYTF. The CDR3 bases are TGTGCCAGCAGCTTACCCGGACGGGGGAACTATGGCTACACCTTC. Full variable domain (remainder filled in from reference TRBV7-8 and TRBJ1-2): GAGVSQSPRYKVAKRGQDVALRCDPISGHVSLFWYQQALGQGPEFLTYFQNEAQLDKSGLPSDRFFAERPEGSVSTLKIQRTQQEDSAVYLCASSLPGRGNYGYTFGSGTRLTVV.

The rearrangement uses TRBV7-8 and TRBJ2-5, with a tentative D call TRBD2 (7 bases). The CDR3 covers 14 residues. V was clipped by 4 bases and J by 2 bases, with 11 bases between them. The germline gives CDR1 SGHVS, CDR2 FQNEAQ. This chain's CDR3 is CASSSQGLQETQYF. CDR3 bases: TGTGCCAGCAGCTCACAGGGACTACAAGAGACCCAGTACTTC.